A selection of T cell receptor beta chains follows, all from one sample in a study of T cell responses to AZD1222 COVID-19 vaccine. Clones were sequenced by immunoSEQ multiplex PCR, and TCRdb holds only the in-frame ones, with some missing. The data show over 95,000 clones, 90% to 95% seen once. The input for sequencing was peripheral blood, taken 28 days after the second AZD1222 dose. The origin of the receptors is an adult who received the AZD1222 COVID-19 vaccine. The CDR3 runs from the conserved cysteine through the conserved F or W.

CDR3aa: CASSLTVYEQYF
j_gene: TRBJ2-7
v_gene: TRBV11-2

CDR3aa: CASRGTSGNTGELFF
j_gene: TRBJ2-2
v_gene: TRBV5-1

CDR3aa: CASSPRTGVGSPLHF
j_gene: TRBJ1-6
v_gene: TRBV28

CDR3aa: CASSAYRVNTEAFF
j_gene: TRBJ1-1
v_gene: TRBV9

CDR3aa: CASSFGRETQYF
j_gene: TRBJ2-5
v_gene: TRBV28

CDR3aa: CASSPKDNEQFF
j_gene: TRBJ2-1
v_gene: TRBV3-1/TRBV3-2

CDR3aa: CASSPSSDLIYEQYF
j_gene: TRBJ2-7
v_gene: TRBV7-9

CDR3aa: CASSVKGGDGTDTQYF
j_gene: TRBJ2-3
v_gene: TRBV9

CDR3aa: CASSLLGGQPQHF
j_gene: TRBJ1-5
v_gene: TRBV28

CDR3aa: CSSMEGGSGKLFF
j_gene: TRBJ1-4
v_gene: TRBV29-1

CDR3aa: CASSLPGQGIGGYTF
j_gene: TRBJ1-2
v_gene: TRBV28

CDR3aa: CASSIGQGLGEQYF
j_gene: TRBJ2-7
v_gene: TRBV19

CDR3aa: CASSTGQKETQYF
j_gene: TRBJ2-5
v_gene: TRBV9

CDR3aa: CASSLRGLAGVSVGEQFF
j_gene: TRBJ2-1
v_gene: TRBV5-6

CDR3aa: CASSQGLAGGNEQFF
j_gene: TRBJ2-1
v_gene: TRBV4-3

CDR3aa: CSATTGWSNEKLFF
j_gene: TRBJ1-4
v_gene: TRBV29-1

CDR3aa: CASSLGDRGRETQYF
j_gene: TRBJ2-5
v_gene: TRBV5-4

CDR3aa: CASSIRLAGGSYNEQFF
j_gene: TRBJ2-1
v_gene: TRBV19

CDR3aa: CASSLGSSRTQYF
j_gene: TRBJ2-5
v_gene: TRBV11-2

CDR3aa: CASSPLGVTHDREKLFF
j_gene: TRBJ1-4
v_gene: TRBV18

CDR3aa: CATSDPTGTGSTGELFF
j_gene: TRBJ2-2
v_gene: TRBV24-1

CDR3aa: CASSLGRGAYTF
j_gene: TRBJ1-2
v_gene: TRBV12-3/TRBV12-4

CDR3aa: CASSIGGTPNTEAFF
j_gene: TRBJ1-1
v_gene: TRBV19

CDR3aa: CASSSPGRGRDQETQYF
j_gene: TRBJ2-5
v_gene: TRBV28

CDR3aa: CAISESRAGTTDTQYF
j_gene: TRBJ2-3
v_gene: TRBV10-3

CDR3aa: CASSIPRQGGTEAFF
j_gene: TRBJ1-1
v_gene: TRBV19

CDR3aa: CASSFSSGTDEQYF
j_gene: TRBJ2-7
v_gene: TRBV27

CDR3aa: CASRTLAALYNEQFF
j_gene: TRBJ2-1
v_gene: TRBV6-5

CDR3aa: CASSLGPNQPQHF
j_gene: TRBJ1-5
v_gene: TRBV7-3

CDR3aa: CASSPRRDPSNQPQHF
j_gene: TRBJ1-5
v_gene: TRBV18

CDR3aa: CASSLAGQRSTDTQYF
j_gene: TRBJ2-3
v_gene: TRBV5-6

CDR3aa: CASSPGRTINEQFF
j_gene: TRBJ2-1
v_gene: TRBV5-6

CDR3aa: CSVEDLQGTKNIQYF
j_gene: TRBJ2-4
v_gene: TRBV29-1

CDR3aa: CASSLVQNNSPLHF
j_gene: TRBJ1-6
v_gene: TRBV5-4

CDR3aa: CATSRDRGTKNTGELFF
j_gene: TRBJ2-2
v_gene: TRBV15

CDR3aa: CASSAWTTSGSAQQFF
j_gene: TRBJ2-1
v_gene: TRBV19

CDR3aa: CASSLGTSGQFF
j_gene: TRBJ2-1
v_gene: TRBV7-2

CDR3aa: CASSLGPGPNEKLFF
j_gene: TRBJ1-4
v_gene: TRBV5-4

CDR3aa: CASSEFGTSYSPLHF
j_gene: TRBJ1-6
v_gene: TRBV25-1

CDR3aa: CASSSSGLEQYF
j_gene: TRBJ2-7
v_gene: TRBV12-3/TRBV12-4

CDR3aa: CASSPGHQPQHF
j_gene: TRBJ1-5
v_gene: TRBV28

CDR3aa: CSARGLGTQYF
j_gene: TRBJ2-3
v_gene: TRBV20-1

CDR3aa: CASSAVAGSRETQYF
j_gene: TRBJ2-5
v_gene: TRBV5-4

CDR3aa: CATSRDFQGDTQYF
j_gene: TRBJ2-3
v_gene: TRBV15

CDR3aa: CASSYTTRMNTEAFF
j_gene: TRBJ1-1
v_gene: TRBV6-2/TRBV6-3

CDR3aa: CASSLTGRNQPQHF
j_gene: TRBJ1-5
v_gene: TRBV28

CDR3aa: CASTRGREAFF
j_gene: TRBJ1-1
v_gene: TRBV6-5

CDR3aa: CASSVVGRADTQYF
j_gene: TRBJ2-3
v_gene: TRBV9

CDR3aa: CASSRDTVGNTIYF
j_gene: TRBJ1-3
v_gene: TRBV28

CDR3aa: CASSPGLAGAADTQYF
j_gene: TRBJ2-3
v_gene: TRBV7-9

CDR3aa: CSAPGADTQYF
j_gene: TRBJ2-3
v_gene: TRBV20-1

CDR3aa: CASSQTYAFYNTDTQYF
j_gene: TRBJ2-3
v_gene: TRBV6-2/TRBV6-3

CDR3aa: CASSYRGAGANVLTF
j_gene: TRBJ2-6
v_gene: TRBV28